This T cell receptor (beta chain) is from a study of blood T cell repertoires in COVID-19. Looking at the study overall: Collection of acute and convalescent COVID-19 samples took place in the United States, Italy and Spain. T cells, B-cell-depleted T cells, or PBMCs provided the cDNA or gDNA that served as material.

V was trimmed by 4 bases and J by 0 bases, leaving 17 bases between them. Germline CDR1 SGHRS, CDR2 YFSETQ. The CDR3 totals 16 residues. Only in-frame clones appear in the TCRdb table, and some are missing; sequencing was by immunoSEQ multiplex PCR. The sample shows some 240,000 clones, 80% to 95% of them seen only once. While infection was still active, Seattle patients were enrolled and then followed longitudinally. This TCR derives from a man between 60 and 75 years old with COVID-19, enrolled during active disease. The V call is TRBV5-1, the J call TRBJ2-7; possibly TRBD1 for D (6 bases). Sequencing was performed on peripheral blood. The DNA of the CDR3 is TGCGCCAGCAGCCCAGTACAGGGTTTGAGCTCCTACGAGCAGTACTTC. Residues: CASSPVQGLSSYEQYF.